These 32 T cell receptor beta chains came from one sample sequenced in a study of shared clonotypes between healthy human individuals. This table comes from immunoSEQ multiplex PCR, and its TCRdb copy is limited to in-frame clones, with some not included. The repertoire holds just over 2,000,000 clones, with roughly 94% as singletons. Sequenced material: naive CD4+ T cells sorted from blood. This sample's subset: CD45RA+ positively selected. The receptors come from a man between 18 and 35 years old in good health.

J is TRBJ1-5 and V is TRBV6-1; 11 bases agree with TRBD1. V was clipped by 4 bases and J by 5 bases; unmatched bases: 7. CDR1 is MNHNS and CDR2 is SASEGT in the germline V gene. The CDR3 runs to 16 residues. CDR3 amino acids: CASSGGQGAWDQPQHF. In DNA form, the CDR3 reads TGTGCCAGCAGTGGAGGACAGGGGGCTTGGGATCAGCCCCAGCATTTT.

The chain carries TRBV28 and TRBJ1-1, with a possible D match to TRBD1 (6 bases). The V end lost 4 bases, the J end lost 1 base, and 22 bases lay between the germline ends. Germline values: CDR1 MDHEN, CDR2 SYDVKM. The length of the CDR3 is 18 residues. The CDR3: CASSSPRQGLSRNTEAFF. The CDR3 bases are TGTGCCAGCAGTTCCCCCCGGCAGGGGCTTTCTAGGAACACTGAAGCTTTCTTT. The full variable domain, its missing parts supplied by reference TRBV28 and TRBJ1-1, is DVKVTQSSRYLVKRTGEKVFLECVQDMDHENMFWYRQDPGLGLRLIYFSYDVKMKEKGDIPEGYSVSREKKERFSLILESASTNQTSMYLCASSSPRQGLSRNTEAFFGQGTRLTVV.

This clone was recorded only once. Other DNA sequences from this sample encode an identical CDR3 as well. The chain joins TRBV9 to TRBJ1-1, with D perhaps TRBD1 (5 bases). The CDR3 covers 13 residues. Germline assignment: CDR1 SGDLS and CDR2 YYNGEE. V lost 2 bases to trimming and J lost 4 bases, with 9 bases between them. The CDR3 is CASSVAGSTEAFF. CDR3 DNA sequence: TGTGCCAGCAGCGTGGCAGGGAGCACTGAAGCTTTCTTT.

This clone has a single count. This sequence joins TRBV6-1 and TRBJ1-1, with D unresolved. The CDR3 is made up of 14 amino acids. Trimming pared 5 bases from V and 1 base from J, leaving 11 bases between. CDR1 and CDR2 (germline): MNHNS, SASEGT. The DNA of the CDR3 is TGTGCCAGCAGTCCTCGACTCACGAACACTGAAGCTTTCTTT. Translating it yields CASSPRLTNTEAFF.

This chain joins TRBV2 and TRBJ2-7, with 7 bases matching TRBD1. The germline gives CDR1 SNHLY, CDR2 FYNNEI. The CDR3 extends over 14 amino acids. The V gene end was trimmed by 9 bases and the J gene end by 4 bases; junction bases not matched to a gene: 12. The CDR3 coding sequence is TGTGCCAGGAACGGACAGGCCCTAGGATACGAGCAGTACTTC. This translates into CARNGQALGYEQYF.

The chain joins TRBV7-9 to TRBJ2-1, with D unresolved. The CDR3 contains 13 residues. Between the trimmed V and J ends, which lost 10 bases and 1 base, there was a span of 11 bases. Germline lookup yields CDR1 SEHNR and CDR2 FQNEAQ (reference sequence). CDR3 nucleotide sequence: TGTGCCACCGAGCCCGGTTCCTACAATGAGCAGTTCTTC. Encoded protein: CATEPGSYNEQFF.

The J gene is TRBJ2-7, the V gene TRBV11-2, with D perhaps matching TRBD2 (6 bases). CDR1 is SGHAT, CDR2 FQNNGV, per germline. With 0 bases removed from V and 6 bases from J, the gap between germline ends came to 15 bases. The CDR3 totals 15 residues. This chain's CDR3 is CASSLDGGRRSEQYF. DNA for the CDR3: TGTGCCAGCAGCTTAGATGGGGGGAGGCGCTCCGAGCAGTACTTC.

The chain joins TRBV10-2 to TRBJ1-1; D is possibly TRBD1 (5 bases). Trimming took off 2 bases at V and 2 bases at J, with 18 bases between the two ends. The CDR3 spans 17 residues. CDR1 is WSHSY and CDR2 is SAAADI in the germline V gene. The DNA of the CDR3 is TGCGCCAGCAGTGAGGATCGGGGCAGGTCTTTTAACACTGAAGCTTTCTTT. It translates to CASSEDRGRSFNTEAFF.

V and J are TRBV29-1 and TRBJ2-2, with unresolved D. The germline V gene encodes CDR1 SQVTM and CDR2 ANQGSEA. V lost 4 bases to trimming and J lost 0 bases, with 9 bases between them. This CDR3 contains 14 residues. The CDR3 DNA follows: TGCAGCGTTGCTTTGGGTTCGAACACCGGGGAGCTGTTTTTT. It codes for CSVALGSNTGELFF.

The rearrangement uses TRBV9 and TRBJ1-4; TRBD1 is a possible D gene (5 bases). The germline V and J ends were trimmed by 4 bases and 2 bases, with 12 bases remaining between them. Germline lookup yields CDR1 SGDLS and CDR2 YYNGEE. The CDR3 length is 15 residues. CDR3 DNA: TGTGCCAGCAGCAGGCAGGGACGGACTAATGAAAAACTGTTTTTT. It codes for CASSRQGRTNEKLFF.

The rearrangement uses TRBV19 and TRBJ2-2; D is undetermined. In germline, CDR1 is LNHDA, CDR2 SQIVND (reference sequence). Trimming took off 1 base at V and 0 bases at J, with 6 bases between the two ends. The CDR3 runs to 15 residues. In DNA, the CDR3 is TGTGCCAGTAGTATAGCGCAGGCGAACACCGGGGAGCTGTTTTTT. This gives the protein CASSIAQANTGELFF.

The chain joins TRBV2 to TRBJ2-3, with TRBD2 matching 9 bases. The length of the CDR3 is 15 residues. Trimming removed 6 bases from V and 6 bases from J; junction bases left unmatched: 10. Germline V gives CDR1 SNHLY, CDR2 FYNNEI. CDR3 nucleotide sequence: TGTGCCAGCAGCTCTAGCGGGATACCAGCGGATACGCAGTATTTT. Encoded protein: CASSSSGIPADTQYF.

The chain couples TRBV19 to TRBJ2-3; 8 positions match TRBD1. Germline V gives CDR1 LNHDA, CDR2 SQIVND (reference sequence). V dropped 5 bases and J dropped 6; count of bases not matched to a gene: 1. The CDR3 is 12 amino acids. CDR3 residues: CASSDRGDTQYF. The CDR3 DNA is TGTGCCAGTAGTGACAGGGGTGATACGCAGTATTTT.

About this clone: The sample has other DNA sequences that encode this CDR3 too. The rearrangement joins TRBV6-5 to TRBJ1-4; D ambiguous. Germline V gives CDR1 MNHEY, CDR2 SVGAGI. CDR3 length: 13 residues. The V gene lost 2 bases and the J gene lost 5 bases, with 6 bases spanning the gap. The CDR3 nucleotides read TGTGCCAGCAGTTACAGCGGGAATGAAAAACTGTTTTTT. Translation gives CASSYSGNEKLFF.

V gene TRBV5-1 combines with J gene TRBJ1-4, with unresolved D. The germline V and J ends were trimmed by 3 bases and 8 bases, with 23 bases remaining between them. The CDR3 runs 17 residues. CDR1 SGHRS and CDR2 YFSETQ come from the germline V gene. CDR3 sequence reads: CASSSSPGPYKPEKLFF. The CDR3 DNA is TGCGCCAGCAGCTCGAGCCCTGGGCCCTATAAGCCGGAAAAACTGTTTTTT. The variable domain in full, with the rest retrieved from reference TRBV5-1 and TRBJ1-4, is KAGVTQTPRYLIKTRGQQVTLSCSPISGHRSVSWYQQTPGQGLQFLFEYFSETQRNKGNFPGRFSGRQFSNSRSEMNVSTLELGDSALYLCASSSSPGPYKPEKLFFGSGTQLSVL.

The chain employs TRBV7-2 and TRBJ2-2; 7 bases are a match to TRBD2. This CDR3 region has 14 residues. The junction had 4 bases not matched to a gene; V was cut back by 5 bases and J by 4 bases. Germline V lookup: CDR1 SGHTA, CDR2 FQGNSA. CDR3 coding DNA: TGTGCCAGCAGCCCCGGGAGGACCACCGGGGAGCTGTTTTTT. It encodes CASSPGRTTGELFF.

The CDR3: CASSLSGLRGSTDTQYF. The CDR3 DNA is TGTGCCAGCAGTCTATCCGGACTAAGAGGTAGCACAGATACGCAGTATTTT. The V call is TRBV2, the J call TRBJ2-3, with D possibly matching TRBD2 (6 bases). CDR1 and CDR2 from the germline V gene are SNHLY and FYNNEI. The CDR3 is made up of 17 amino acids. The ends were cut back, 5 bases at V and 0 bases at J, with 18 bases in the middle.

For this clone: Within the sample, other DNA sequences also encode this same CDR3. V gene TRBV14 combines with J gene TRBJ2-7, with 9 nucleotides matching TRBD2. CDR3 length: 15 amino acids. The trim removed 1 base at V and 1 base at J, leaving 2 bases unmatched. Per the germline V gene, CDR1 is SGHDN and CDR2 is FVKESK. CDR3 sequence: CASSQALAGSYEQYF. For the CDR3, the DNA is TGTGCCAGCAGCCAAGCCCTAGCGGGGTCCTACGAGCAGTACTTC. The full variable domain, with the rest looked up from reference TRBV14 and TRBJ2-7, is EAGVTQFPSHSVIEKGQTVTLRCDPISGHDNLYWYRRVMGKEIKFLLHFVKESKQDESGMPNNRFLAERTGGTYSTLKVQPAELEDSGVYFCASSQALAGSYEQYFGPGTRLTVT.

The chain employs TRBV11-2 and TRBJ2-2; no definite D call. V lost 1 base to trimming and J lost 4 bases, with 10 bases between them. The CDR3 runs to 15 residues. The germline V gene encodes CDR1 SGHAT and CDR2 FQNNGV. The CDR3 DNA follows: TGTGCCAGCAGCTTAGGTATAAGCCTCACCGGGGAGCTGTTTTTT. Protein sequence: CASSLGISLTGELFF.

A single count supports this clone. CDR3 bases: TGTGCCAGCAGCTCATATGGGGAGAACACTGAAGCTTTCTTT. Its translation is CASSSYGENTEAFF. The chain employs TRBV7-2 and TRBJ1-1, with unresolved D. V lost 4 bases to trimming and J lost 1 base, with 10 bases between them. Germline V CDR1 and CDR2: SGHTA, FQGNSA. The CDR3 is 14 residues long. Full variable domain (missing parts from reference TRBV7-2 and TRBJ1-1): GAGVSQSPSNKVTEKGKDVELRCDPISGHTALYWYRQSLGQGLEFLIYFQGNSAPDKSGLPSDRFSAERTGGSVSTLTIQRTQQEDSAVYLCASSSYGENTEAFFGQGTRLTVV.

This chain connects TRBV30 to TRBJ1-5; D is uncertain. The CDR3 has 14 amino acids. Per the germline V gene, CDR1 is GTSNPN and CDR2 is SVGIG (reference sequence). Trimming took off 1 base at V and 4 bases at J, with 11 bases between the two ends. In DNA form, the CDR3 reads TGTGCCTGGAGTGGATCGACGGGAAATCAGCCCCAGCATTTT. Translation: CAWSGSTGNQPQHF.

This chain uses TRBV5-3 with TRBJ2-6, with D possibly matching TRBD1 (5 bases). TRBV5-3 is an open reading frame whose function is uncertain. This CDR3 is built from 17 residues. V lost 0 bases and J 4 bases, leaving 14 bases between the germline ends. This CDR3 reads CARSLVRGQTGANVLTF. The CDR3 DNA is TGTGCCAGAAGCTTGGTCCGTGGACAAACCGGGGCCAACGTCCTGACTTTC.

The gene calls are TRBV28 and TRBJ1-4, with D unclear. Germline V gives CDR1 MDHEN, CDR2 SYDVKM. CDR3 length equals 11 residues. The germline V and J ends were trimmed by 6 bases and 8 bases, with 7 bases remaining between them. The CDR3 region has the DNA TGTGCCAGCAGGGCGGGCGAAAAACTGTTTTTT. Translating it yields CASRAGEKLFF. The full variable domain, completed using reference TRBV28 and TRBJ1-4, is DVKVTQSSRYLVKRTGEKVFLECVQDMDHENMFWYRQDPGLGLRLIYFSYDVKMKEKGDIPEGYSVSREKKERFSLILESASTNQTSMYLCASRAGEKLFFGSGTQLSVL.

The V gene is TRBV4-3, the J gene TRBJ2-1, with 11 bases fitting TRBD2. There are 14 residues in the CDR3. The V gene's germline CDR1 is LGHNA and CDR2 YSLEER. Trimming cost V 4 bases and J 10 bases; bases outside gene matches: 6. CDR3 in DNA: TGCGCCAGCAGCCTGGGGACTAGCGGATTAGAGCAGTTCTTC. Translated: CASSLGTSGLEQFF.

The chain joins TRBV30 to TRBJ2-1; D remains ambiguous. CDR3 length: 12 residues. Germline loops: CDR1 GTSNPN, CDR2 SVGIG (reference sequence). The V end lost 2 bases, the J end lost 9 bases, and 11 bases lay between the germline ends. This CDR3 reads CAWSYSGFEQFF. The CDR3 DNA follows: TGTGCCTGGAGTTACTCGGGCTTTGAGCAGTTCTTC. Full variable domain (remainder filled in from reference TRBV30 and TRBJ2-1): SQTIHQWPATLVQPVGSPLSLECTVEGTSNPNLYWYRQAAGRGLQLLFYSVGIGQISSEVPQNLSASRPQDRQFILSSKKLLLSDSGFYLCAWSYSGFEQFFGPGTRLTVL.

The CDR3 DNA is TGCGCCAGCAGCCAAGTCACAGGGAGGTCCTACGAGCAGTACTTC. Translation gives CASSQVTGRSYEQYF. The genes are TRBV4-3 and TRBJ2-7, with D perhaps being TRBD1 or TRBD2 (6 bases each). V dropped 1 base and J dropped 1 base, with 11 bases sitting between them. The CDR3 extends over 15 amino acids. Germline loops: CDR1 LGHNA, CDR2 YSLEER.

The rearrangement uses TRBV9 and TRBJ1-2; possibly TRBD1 for D (6 bases). Germline V gene lookup returns CDR1 SGDLS and CDR2 YYNGEE. The CDR3 length is 16 residues. V was cut by 3 bases and J by 2 bases, with 17 bases left in between. The CDR3 reads CASSALQGTSNYGYTF. The CDR3 bases are TGTGCCAGCAGCGCTTTACAGGGTACATCGAACTATGGCTACACCTTC.

Written as DNA, the CDR3 is TGTGCCAGCAGCTTGTTGGGGACACCTGATGGCTACACCTTC. This codes for CASSLLGTPDGYTF. The chain combines TRBV5-5 with TRBJ1-2; D may be TRBD1 (6 bases). V shed 1 base and J shed 6 bases, with 13 bases lying between them. This CDR3 contains 14 residues. The germline V gene encodes CDR1 SGHKS and CDR2 YYEKEE (reference sequence).

The rearrangement links TRBV30 to TRBJ1-3; 9 bases are shared with TRBD1. Looked up from germline, CDR1 is GTSNPN and CDR2 is SVGIG (reference sequence). The CDR3 is 15 amino acids. With 5 bases clipped from V and 2 bases from J, the junction kept 7 bases outside the gene matches. For the CDR3, the DNA is TGTGCCTGGGGGACAGGGATAAAAGCTGGAAACACCATATATTTT. Protein sequence: CAWGTGIKAGNTIYF.

This clone was recorded once. The rearrangement uses TRBV4-1 and TRBJ1-4; no clear D. The germline V gene has CDR1 MGHRA and CDR2 YSYEKL. Trimming took 4 bases from V and 3 from J, leaving 15 bases between them. The CDR3 consists of 16 residues. The CDR3 DNA reads TGCGCCAGCAGCCGCTTGCAGAGGGTCGCTAATGAAAAACTGTTTTTT. Translated, it gives CASSRLQRVANEKLFF.

The CDR3 region has the DNA TGTGCCATCAGTTCGGGACTAGTGAACGAGCAGTACTTC. Protein sequence: CAISSGLVNEQYF. This chain uses TRBV10-3 with TRBJ2-7, with 8 bases matching TRBD2. V was pared by 5 bases and J by 5 bases, with 5 bases of the junction left unmatched. The length of the CDR3 is 13 residues. In germline, CDR1 is ENHRY, CDR2 SYGVKD.

To note about this clone: Other nucleotide sequences in the sample specify the same CDR3. The gene calls are TRBV10-3 and TRBJ2-3; the D gene is possibly TRBD2 (5 bases). The CDR3 totals 13 residues. The germline V gene has CDR1 ENHRY and CDR2 SYGVKD. The V gene lost 2 bases and the J gene lost 3 bases, with 6 bases spanning the gap. CDR3 in amino acids: CAISERGTDTQYF. The CDR3 DNA follows: TGTGCCATCAGTGAGAGAGGGACAGATACGCAGTATTTT.